The TCR beta chain under discussion was sequenced for a study of cytomegalovirus exposure and HLA in healthy donors. Study in general: Unique TCRs from HLA-typed donors, 75 million to 100 million of them, were held in an early data release. There were 350 to 450 genotyped donors. Of these, about 81% fell in the genetic ancestry cluster associated with self-reported Caucasian donors. General observations from the study: Generally TCR sequences proved uncommon, though certain public TCRs appeared in numerous donors.

In its sample, this clone was seen once. Its target is not known. V lost 1 base and J 4 bases, leaving 8 bases between the germline ends. Germline CDR1 is SGHAT and CDR2 is FQNNGV. The CDR3 length is 13 residues. The PCR ran on 60 Vbeta and 13 Jbeta primers. Clones were read by immunoSEQ multiplex PCR, and TCRdb kept only the in-frame ones, dropping some. The repertoire consists of approximately 160,000 clones, with 78% occurring once and the leading ten covering under 9%. The sample comprised PBMCs. This chain uses TRBV11-2 with TRBJ2-7; no firm D call. The clonotype was recovered from a woman aged 40-49 years in good health and CMV-seropositive. DNA for the CDR3: TGTGCCAGCAGCTTAGCGAGAGATTACGAGCAGTACTTC. This gives the protein CASSLARDYEQYF.